The 26 T cell receptor beta chains reported below all come from one sample, sequenced in a study of T cell responses to AZD1222 COVID-19 vaccine. Only in-frame clones appear in the TCRdb table, and some are missing; sequencing was by immunoSEQ multiplex PCR. The profile shows roughly 98,000 clones, around 84% of them singletons. Sequencing was performed on peripheral blood, taken 28 days after the second AZD1222 dose. The receptors stem from an adult who received the AZD1222 COVID-19 vaccine.

V usage is TRBV5-1 and J usage is TRBJ1-2; the D gene is possibly TRBD1 (5 bases). The CDR3 runs to 16 residues. CDR1 is SGHRS and CDR2 is YFSETQ in the germline V gene. The germline V and J ends were trimmed by 4 bases and 8 bases, with 24 bases remaining between them. The CDR3 is CASSVGQGELFRGYTF. CDR3 bases: TGCGCCAGCAGCGTAGGACAAGGGGAATTATTCCGAGGCTACACCTTC.

The J gene is TRBJ2-3, the V gene TRBV19; 7 bases are a match to TRBD2. Trimming at V came to 8 bases and at J to 1 base, leaving 3 bases not matched to a gene. This CDR3 spans 13 amino acids. CDR1 and CDR2 (germline): LNHDA, SQIVND (reference sequence). CDR3 protein: CASRSGGTDTQYF. As DNA, the CDR3 is TGTGCCAGTCGGAGCGGGGGCACAGATACGCAGTATTTT.

As DNA, the CDR3 is TGCGCCAGCAGCTTGGTAAACAGGGAGAACACCGGGGAGCTGTTTTTT. It is translated as CASSLVNRENTGELFF. The rearrangement joins TRBV5-1 to TRBJ2-2; weak D call: TRBD1 (6 bases). CDR1 is SGHRS and CDR2 is YFSETQ in the germline V gene. This CDR3 contains 16 residues. Trimming took off 0 bases at V and 1 base at J, with 10 bases between the two ends.

The rearrangement joins TRBV18 to TRBJ1-2, with D unresolved. The CDR3 covers 14 residues. V was clipped by 0 bases and J by 7 bases, with 12 bases between them. CDR1 is KGHSH, CDR2 LQKENI, per germline. The CDR3 is CASSPPANRAGYTF. CDR3 sequence (DNA): TGTGCCAGCTCACCACCGGCCAACCGCGCTGGCTACACCTTC.

The V gene is TRBV18, the J gene TRBJ1-1; 10 bases match TRBD1. The CDR3 runs to 14 residues. V lost 2 bases, J lost 10 bases, and 7 bases stayed unmatched. The V gene's germline CDR1 is KGHSH and CDR2 LQKENI. The DNA of the CDR3 is TGTGCCAGCTCACCAGGGGGAAGGACAGGGGGAGCTTTCTTT. This sequence encodes CASSPGGRTGGAFF.

The V and J genes are TRBV9 and TRBJ2-3; D unresolved. V dropped 0 bases and J dropped 2 bases, with 7 bases sitting between them. This CDR3 has 14 residues. Germline V gene sequence: CDR1 SGDLS, CDR2 YYNGEE. This CDR3 reads CASSVGGFTDTQYF. CDR3 bases: TGTGCCAGCAGCGTAGGGGGATTCACAGATACGCAGTATTTT.

Here the CDR3 reads CASSLGRDQPQHF. The CDR3 DNA follows: TGTGCCAGCAGCTTAGGGCGGGATCAGCCCCAGCATTTT. This chain links TRBV7-3 with TRBJ1-5; D gene uncertain. CDR1 and CDR2 (germline): SGHTA, FQGTGA. The CDR3 has 13 amino acids. V lost 2 bases, J lost 5 bases, and 7 bases lay in between. The complete variable domain, with remaining parts taken from reference TRBV7-3 and TRBJ1-5, reads GAGVSQTPSNKVTEKGKYVELRCDPISGHTALYWYRQSLGQGPEFLIYFQGTGAADDSGLPNDRFFAVRPEGSVSTLKIQRTERGDSAVYLCASSLGRDQPQHFGDGTRLSIL.

This chain links TRBV11-3 with TRBJ2-3; the D gene is possibly TRBD2 (6 bases). V shed 1 base and J shed 3 bases, with 14 bases lying between them. The CDR3 is made up of 16 amino acids. Germline CDR1 is SGHNT and CDR2 is YENEEA. CDR3: CASSLGGWEETDTQYF. The CDR3 nucleotides read TGTGCCAGCAGCTTAGGGGGCTGGGAGGAGACAGATACGCAGTATTTT.

This sequence joins TRBV6-5 and TRBJ1-1; D call uncertain. Germline values: CDR1 MNHEY, CDR2 SVGAGI. The CDR3 is 14 amino acids. V was clipped by 5 bases and J by 1 base, with 11 bases between them. CDR3 amino acids: CASSTLTSNTEAFF. CDR3 coding DNA: TGTGCCAGCAGTACCCTTACCTCGAACACTGAAGCTTTCTTT.

The gene calls are TRBV11-2 and TRBJ2-3, with D uncertain. The V and J ends lost 2 bases and 3 bases respectively, with 0 bases between them. The CDR3 runs 11 residues. The germline V gene has CDR1 SGHAT and CDR2 FQNNGV. CDR3 residues: CASSLTDTQYF. The CDR3 nucleotides read TGTGCCAGCAGCTTAACAGATACGCAGTATTTT. Using reference TRBV11-2 and TRBJ2-3 for the parts outside the CDR3, the full variable domain is EAGVAQSPRYKIIEKRQSVAFWCNPISGHATLYWYQQILGQGPKLLIQFQNNGVVDDSQLPKDRFSAERLKGVDSTLKIQPAKLEDSAVYLCASSLTDTQYFGPGTRLTVL.

The chain couples TRBV3-1 (or the pseudogene TRBV3-2) to TRBJ1-1; the D gene is possibly TRBD1 (6 bases). Trimming shortened V by 0 bases and J by 1 base, and 18 bases separated the two germline ends. Germline V CDR1 and CDR2: LGHDT, YNNKEL (reference sequence). The CDR3 sequence is 18 residues long. The CDR3: CASSQDRGAPKGNTEAFF. In DNA form, the CDR3 reads TGTGCCAGCAGCCAAGATCGGGGGGCTCCAAAGGGGAACACTGAAGCTTTCTTT.

V and J are TRBV7-6 and TRBJ2-2; no definite D call. Germline V CDR1 and CDR2: SGHVS, FNYEAQ. Trimming stripped 2 bases from V and 4 bases from J, with 11 bases between. There are 15 residues in the CDR3. The CDR3 sequence is CASSLLGWSTGELFF. CDR3 nucleotide sequence: TGTGCCAGCAGCTTATTAGGGTGGAGCACCGGGGAGCTGTTTTTT.

A few counts support this clone. The rearrangement joins TRBV30 to TRBJ2-2; the D call may be TRBD1 or TRBD2 (5 bases each). Germline V gene data show CDR1 as GTSNPN and CDR2 as SVGIG (reference sequence). Trimming removed 3 bases from V and 3 bases from J, with 23 bases in between. The CDR3 covers 18 residues. The CDR3 protein is CAWRAVVYEGPYTGELFF. CDR3 in DNA: TGTGCCTGGAGGGCGGTCGTCTACGAGGGGCCCTACACCGGGGAGCTGTTTTTT. The full variable domain, in which reference TRBV30 and TRBJ2-2 provide the parts outside the CDR3, is SQTIHQWPATLVQPVGSPLSLECTVEGTSNPNLYWYRQAAGRGLQLLFYSVGIGQISSEVPQNLSASRPQDRQFILSSKKLLLSDSGFYLCAWRAVVYEGPYTGELFFGEGSRLTVL.

The V and J genes are TRBV6-5 and TRBJ1-2; a possible D gene is TRBD1 (5 bases). Trimming stripped 4 bases from V and 1 base from J, with 10 bases between. The CDR3 contains 14 residues. Looked up from germline, CDR1 is MNHEY and CDR2 is SVGAGI. In DNA, the CDR3 is TGTGCCAGCAGTTCAGGGACCCTTAACTATGGCTACACCTTC. This codes for CASSSGTLNYGYTF.

The chain employs TRBV12-3 or TRBV12-4 and TRBJ2-2; D remains ambiguous. V was pared by 3 bases and J by 2 bases, with 4 bases between. CDR3 length: 13 amino acids. DNA of the CDR3: TGTGCCAGCAGTTTTCATAACACCGGGGAGCTGTTTTTT. It codes for CASSFHNTGELFF.

The chain combines TRBV21-1 with TRBJ1-1. TRBV21-1 is an annotated pseudogene. The CDR3 sequence is 14 residues long. CDR3 coding DNA: TGTGCCAGCAGCAAAATAAAAGCGAACACTGAAGCTTTCTTT. Its translation is CASSKIKANTEAFF.

This chain uses TRBV27 with TRBJ2-2; D is unclear. V lost 2 bases and J 1 base, leaving 5 bases between the germline ends. This CDR3 has 14 amino acids. Germline CDR1 reads MNHEY; CDR2 reads SMNVEV (reference sequence). The CDR3 loop reads CASSLAGNTGELFF. The CDR3 coding sequence is TGTGCCAGCAGTTTAGCAGGGAACACCGGGGAGCTGTTTTTT.

The chain joins TRBV7-3 to TRBJ1-1; TRBD1 matches 7 bases. After removal of 2 bases from V and 0 bases from J, the junction contained 6 bases not matched to a gene. The CDR3 sequence is 16 residues long. Germline V CDR1 and CDR2: SGHTA, FQGTGA. The CDR3 DNA reads as TGTGCCAGCAGCTTAGGGCCAGGGGGTATGAACACTGAAGCTTTCTTT. It yields the protein CASSLGPGGMNTEAFF.

V is TRBV29-1 and J is TRBJ2-7, with a possible D match to TRBD1 (5 bases). The germline V and J ends were trimmed by 4 bases and 6 bases, with 7 bases remaining between them. The CDR3 is 10 amino acids. Germline CDR1 is SQVTM and CDR2 is ANQGSEA. The CDR3 DNA is TGCAGCGTTGGACAGCCCGAGCAGTACTTC. Translated, it gives CSVGQPEQYF.

The rearrangement uses TRBV7-2 and TRBJ2-6; D uncertain. Germline loops: CDR1 SGHTA, CDR2 FQGNSA. CDR3 size: 13 residues. The ends were cut back, 6 bases at V and 0 bases at J, with 3 bases in the middle. CDR3 nucleotides: TGTGCCAGCAGGGACTCTGGGGCCAACGTCCTGACTTTC. It translates to CASRDSGANVLTF.

The DNA for the CDR3 is TGTGCCAGCTCACTCGACAGGGTTGATGGCTACACCTTC. Amino acids: CASSLDRVDGYTF. The V gene is TRBV18, the J gene TRBJ1-2; 7 bases match TRBD1. CDR3 size: 13 residues. The V segment lost 4 bases and the J segment 6 bases; nucleotides outside the gene matches: 5. Germline V gene data show CDR1 as KGHSH and CDR2 as LQKENI. Complete variable domain (other parts from reference TRBV18 and TRBJ1-2): NAGVMQNPRHLVRRRGQEARLRCSPMKGHSHVYWYRQLPEEGLKFMVYLQKENIIDESGMPKERFSAEFPKEGPSILRIQQVVRGDSAAYFCASSLDRVDGYTFGSGTRLTVV.

The chain uses TRBV11-3 and TRBJ2-5; D gene ambiguous. Deletions cut 5 bases from V and 2 bases from J, with 12 bases between. CDR1 is SGHNT, CDR2 YENEEA, per germline. There are 14 residues in the CDR3. CDR3 nucleotides: TGTGCCAGCAGCCCCGTCGGCAAGCAAGAGACCCAGTACTTC. Translation gives CASSPVGKQETQYF. Full variable domain (missing parts from reference TRBV11-3 and TRBJ2-5): EAGVVQSPRYKIIEKKQPVAFWCNPISGHNTLYWYLQNLGQGPELLIRYENEEAVDDSQLPKDRFSAERLKGVDSTLKIQPAELGDSAVYLCASSPVGKQETQYFGPGTRLLVL.

The V and J genes are TRBV12-3 or TRBV12-4 and TRBJ1-2, with no clear D. The CDR3 consists of 12 residues. Between the trimmed V and J ends, which lost 4 bases and 7 bases, there was a span of 10 bases. The CDR3 DNA sequence: TGTGCCAGCAGTTCGCTGACTCGTGGCTACACCTTC. Translation gives CASSSLTRGYTF.

In its sample, this clone was seen once. The chain links TRBV24-1 to TRBJ1-1; 7 nucleotides match TRBD1. The length of the CDR3 is 14 residues. V was clipped by 10 bases and J by 0 bases; unmatched bases: 7. Germline CDR1 KGHDR, CDR2 SFDVKD. The CDR3 here is CATNRDSLNTEAFF. The CDR3 nucleotides read TGTGCCACAAACCGGGACAGCTTGAACACTGAAGCTTTCTTT.

Turning to this clone: The junction differs from germline at one of its ends, possibly a read error. The chain recombines TRBV9 with TRBJ2-1; 10 positions match TRBD1. The CDR3 sequence is 12 residues long. Germline-derived CDR1 and CDR2 are SGDLS and YYNGEE. Here the CDR3 DNA reads TGTGCCAGCAGCGCGGACAGGGGGACCCCGCTCTTC. It specifies CASSADRGTPLF.

The rearrangement links TRBV2 to TRBJ2-1; 10 bases align to TRBD2. The CDR3 loop spans 16 amino acids. Trimming removed 4 bases from V and 5 bases from J; junction bases left unmatched: 8. Germline V gene lookup returns CDR1 SNHLY and CDR2 FYNNEI. The CDR3, as DNA: TGTGCCAGCAGTGCCGCCGGGACTAGCGTCCACAATGAGCAGTTCTTC. Protein: CASSAAGTSVHNEQFF.